This T cell receptor (beta chain) is drawn from a study of shared clonotypes between healthy human individuals. On the study more broadly: Donors had three CD4 naive, three CD4 memory, two CD8 naive and one CD8 memory plate apiece.

The germline V and J ends were trimmed by 6 bases and 7 bases, with 12 bases remaining between them. In germline, CDR1 is SEHNR, CDR2 FQNEAQ (reference sequence). The CDR3 has 12 amino acids. Samples underwent the assay at deep level. Profiling relied on immunoSEQ multiplex PCR, and the TCRdb table lists in-frame clones only, not all of them. The repertoire includes roughly 2.2 million clones, roughly 90% of them detected once, and approximately 0.4% sits in the top ten. Material for sequencing was naive CD4+ T cells from PBMCs. Subset in this sample: CD45RA+ positively selected. V gene TRBV7-9 combines with J gene TRBJ2-5; the D call may be TRBD1 or TRBD2 (5 bases each). The receptor's source is a man aged 18 to 35 in good health. Some clones in this sample may be carry-over from other donors' samples. The CDR3: CASSPLGVTQYF. The CDR3 DNA follows: TGTGCCAGCAGTCCTCTGGGGGTGACCCAGTACTTC.